The 19 T cell receptor beta chains reported below all come from one sample, sequenced in a study of cytomegalovirus exposure and HLA in healthy donors. In the PCR, 60 Vbeta and 13 Jbeta primers were used. Libraries were prepared by immunoSEQ multiplex PCR; TCRdb keeps only in-frame clonotypes and omits some of them. Among roughly 90,000 clones, 80% to 90% were seen once, and the ten largest hold 2.3%. Sequencing was carried out using PBMCs. These receptors were obtained from a man aged 18-30 years in good health and CMV-seronegative.

This chain links TRBV15 with TRBJ2-7; TRBD2 might be the D (6 bases). Per the germline V gene, CDR1 is LNHNV and CDR2 is YYDKDF (reference sequence). This CDR3 is built from 15 residues. The V end was cut by 5 bases, the J end by 6 bases, with 20 bases between. The chain's CDR3 is CATSPSRTTTSEQYF. CDR3 sequence (DNA): TGTGCCACCAGCCCATCCCGGACTACGACATCCGAGCAGTACTTC. Full variable domain (rest looked up from reference TRBV15 and TRBJ2-7): DAMVIQNPRYQVTQFGKPVTLSCSQTLNHNVMYWYQQKSSQAPKLLFHYYDKDFNNEADTPDNFQSRRPNTSFCFLDIRSPGLGDTAMYLCATSPSRTTTSEQYFGPGTRLTVT.

V gene TRBV7-3 combines with J gene TRBJ2-5; D is perhaps TRBD2 (6 bases). Germline values: CDR1 SGHTA, CDR2 FQGTGA. V lost 3 bases, J lost 5 bases, and 16 bases lay in between. The CDR3 contains 15 residues. CDR3 in amino acids: CASSFGPTEGETQYF. The CDR3 region has the DNA TGTGCCAGCAGCTTTGGGCCCACGGAGGGGGAGACCCAGTACTTC.

This clone has just one count. The V call is TRBV28, the J call TRBJ1-2; D remains unclear. Germline V gene sequence: CDR1 MDHEN, CDR2 SYDVKM. CDR3 length: 13 amino acids. Trimming pared 2 bases from V and 8 bases from J, leaving 12 bases between. The CDR3 bases are TGTGCCAGCAGTTTAACCCACAGTGTCGGCTACACCTTC. Protein: CASSLTHSVGYTF.

The chain employs TRBV27 and TRBJ1-2, with unresolved D. V was cut by 3 bases and J by 3 bases, with 14 bases left in between. The CDR3 spans 15 residues. CDR1 is MNHEY and CDR2 is SMNVEV in the germline V gene (reference sequence). In DNA form, the CDR3 reads TGTGCCAGCAGTTTTCGGGGTAGAAACGACTATGGCTACACCTTC. It specifies CASSFRGRNDYGYTF.

The rearrangement joins TRBV28 to TRBJ2-5, with TRBD1 matching 7 bases. Trimming at V came to 6 bases and at J to 11 bases, leaving 18 bases not matched to a gene. The germline CDR1 and CDR2 sequences are MDHEN and SYDVKM. The CDR3 is 15 residues long. The CDR3 DNA reads TGTGCCAGCAGCCCGTCCGGGACAGCGTTCTGGGAGCAGTACTTC. Its protein product is CASSPSGTAFWEQYF.

V usage is TRBV7-9 and J usage is TRBJ2-5, with D maybe TRBD2 (5 bases). The J call may be in error: the DNA end matches TRBJ2-7 better. Germline-derived CDR1 and CDR2 are SEHNR and FQNEAQ (reference sequence). This CDR3 comprises 12 residues. CDR3 sequence (DNA): TGTGCCAGCAGCCGGACGGGATACGAGCAGTACTTC. Translating gives CASSRTGYEQYF.

V and J are TRBV6-4 and TRBJ2-7, with 9 bases aligning to TRBD2. This CDR3 is built from 12 residues. Germline V CDR1 and CDR2: MRHNA, SNTAGT. V was pared by 3 bases and J by 6 bases, with 0 bases of the junction left unmatched. In DNA form, the CDR3 reads TGTGCCAGCAGTGATAGCGGGGGCGAGCAGTACTTC. It yields the protein CASSDSGGEQYF.

The chain joins TRBV4-3 to TRBJ2-2, with 11 bases lining up with TRBD2. Germline CDR1 is LGHNA and CDR2 is YSLEER. The CDR3 runs 15 residues. After removal of 4 bases from V and 6 bases from J, the junction contained 4 bases not matched to a gene. The CDR3 loop is CASSLLLAGAGELFF. The CDR3 DNA reads TGCGCCAGCAGCCTTTTACTAGCGGGGGCCGGGGAGCTGTTTTTT.

The rearrangement joins TRBV27 to TRBJ2-7; tentatively, D is TRBD1 (5 bases). The length of the CDR3 is 13 residues. CDR1 and CDR2 from the germline V gene are MNHEY and SMNVEV (reference sequence). V was shortened by 6 bases and J by 2 bases, with 11 bases between the two germline ends. CDR3 residues: CASRGPLAYEQYF. CDR3 coding DNA: TGTGCCAGCAGGGGGCCATTGGCCTACGAGCAGTACTTC.

This sequence joins TRBV6-1 and TRBJ2-5; D is perhaps TRBD2 (6 bases). The V end was cut by 4 bases, the J end by 5 bases, with 17 bases between. This CDR3 has 15 amino acids. From germline, CDR1 is MNHNS and CDR2 SASEGT. The DNA of the CDR3 is TGTGCCAGCAGTGTCTCCGCGGGGATGGGGGAGACCCAGTACTTC. Translation gives CASSVSAGMGETQYF.

The genes are TRBV25-1 and TRBJ2-5; 11 nucleotides match TRBD2. Per the germline V gene, CDR1 is MGHDK and CDR2 is SYGVNS. V lost 3 bases and J lost 5; bases outside the gene matches: 5. This CDR3 has 15 amino acids. CDR3 amino acids: CASSDRLAGRETQYF. CDR3 nucleotides: TGTGCCAGCAGTGACCGACTAGCGGGACGGGAGACCCAGTACTTC.

The V call is TRBV7-2, the J call TRBJ2-7; 9 nucleotides line up with TRBD1. The CDR3 length is 16 residues. Trimming cost V 4 bases and J 4 bases; bases outside gene matches: 11. Germline assignment: CDR1 SGHTA and CDR2 FQGNSA. The CDR3 protein is CASSSRAGQGFYEQYF. In DNA, the CDR3 is TGTGCCAGCAGCTCCAGGGCGGGACAGGGTTTTTACGAGCAGTACTTC.

This clone showed up just once. The rearrangement uses TRBV2 and TRBJ2-5, with 12 bases identical to TRBD2. The J call is in doubt because the DNA end fits TRBJ2-7 better. Germline loops: CDR1 SNHLY, CDR2 FYNNEI. The CDR3 is made up of 15 amino acids. CDR3 DNA sequence: TGTGCCAGCAGTGTGACTAGCGGGGGACCTTACGAGCAGTACTTC. Residues: CASSVTSGGPYEQYF.

The chain recombines TRBV4-2 with TRBJ2-3; TRBD2 aligns across 9 bases. Trimming removed 0 bases from V and 4 bases from J; junction bases left unmatched: 5. CDR3 length: 16 residues. Per germline, CDR1 LGHNA and CDR2 YNFKEQ. In DNA form, the CDR3 reads TGTGCCAGCAGCCAAGACGGGCAGCGGGGGGCAGATACGCAGTATTTT. Its translation is CASSQDGQRGADTQYF.

The gene calls are TRBV5-1 and TRBJ1-2; D might be TRBD1 (6 bases). CDR1 is SGHRS and CDR2 is YFSETQ in the germline V gene. The CDR3 is made up of 16 amino acids. Trimming shortened V by 0 bases and J by 1 base, and 13 bases separated the two germline ends. As DNA, the CDR3 is TGCGCCAGCAGCTTGGCGGCAGGGGATATTAACTATGGCTACACCTTC. Its translation: CASSLAAGDINYGYTF.

This clone was recorded once. This rearrangement joins TRBV18 to TRBJ2-4, with D hard to call. The germline CDR1 and CDR2 sequences are KGHSH and LQKENI. The CDR3 is made up of 13 amino acids. Trimming shortened V by 0 bases and J by 4 bases, and 4 bases separated the two germline ends. The DNA for the CDR3 is TGTGCCAGCTCACCACCCGGGAAAAACATTCAGTACTTC. It encodes CASSPPGKNIQYF.

This chain connects TRBV7-5 to TRBJ2-3; no check of the table's D call, TRBD2, against the DNA was made. TRBV7-5 is noted as a pseudogene. This CDR3 comprises 19 residues. The CDR3 nucleotides read TGTGCCAGAAGCTTAGTGGTTAGCGGGACGGAACCTAGCACAGATACGCAGTATTTT. This translates into CARSLVVSGTEPSTDTQYF.

This clone showed up just once. This chain connects TRBV7-3 to TRBJ2-5; D is possibly TRBD1 (5 bases). V lost 6 bases and J 4 bases, leaving 12 bases between the germline ends. The CDR3 contains 13 residues. The germline V gene has CDR1 SGHTA and CDR2 FQGTGA. The CDR3 DNA follows: TGTGCCAGCAGTCAGACAGCGTTAGAGACCCAGTACTTC. Encoded protein: CASSQTALETQYF.

The chain couples TRBV5-1 to TRBJ2-6; D remains ambiguous. Germline V gene lookup returns CDR1 SGHRS and CDR2 YFSETQ. The CDR3 runs to 15 residues. Trimming removed 1 base at V and 0 bases at J, with 5 bases between. DNA of the CDR3: TGCGCCAGCAGCTTGTCGGTCTCTGGGGCCAACGTCCTGACTTTC. Its protein is CASSLSVSGANVLTF.